This T cell receptor (beta chain) was obtained from a study of blood T cells in healthy people across ages. Germline assignment: CDR1 MNHEY and CDR2 SVGAGI. Losses at the gene ends were 5 bases for V and 2 bases for J; bases not matched to a gene: 10. The CDR3 totals 16 residues. Through a sample-barcoded 5' primer and a J-beta primer mix, a second PCR was run for roughly 6 to 11 cycles. A template-switch adaptor with 12 random nucleotides tagged each cDNA molecule. TCRdb reprocessed the 5' RACE reads via MiXCR and lists one record per CDR3 protein. The table records 850,000 to 1,100,000 distinct CDR3 sequences, 35% to 40% of them present only once.

The receptor was derived from a man aged 18 to 29 in good health. The gene calls are TRBV6-5 and TRBJ2-3; 7 bases line up with TRBD2. The sample comprised blood. In DNA, the CDR3 is TGTGCCAGCAGTCCCCTCGGCGGGGGATTCACAGATACGCAGTATTTT. This encodes CASSPLGGGFTDTQYF.